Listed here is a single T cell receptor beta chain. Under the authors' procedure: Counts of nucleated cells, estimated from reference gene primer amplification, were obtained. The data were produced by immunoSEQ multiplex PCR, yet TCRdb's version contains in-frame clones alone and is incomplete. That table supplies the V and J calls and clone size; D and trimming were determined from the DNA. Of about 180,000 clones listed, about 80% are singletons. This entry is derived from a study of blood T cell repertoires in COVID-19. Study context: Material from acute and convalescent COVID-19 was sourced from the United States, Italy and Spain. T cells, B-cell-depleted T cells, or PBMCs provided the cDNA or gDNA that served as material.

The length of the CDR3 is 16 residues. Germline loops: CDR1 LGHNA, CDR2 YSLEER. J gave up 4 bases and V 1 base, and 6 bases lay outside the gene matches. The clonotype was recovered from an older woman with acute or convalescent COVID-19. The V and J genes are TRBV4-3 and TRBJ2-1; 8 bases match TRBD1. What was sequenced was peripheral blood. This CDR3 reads CASSQAETGVYNEQFF. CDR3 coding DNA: TGCGCCAGCAGCCAAGCCGAGACAGGGGTGTACAATGAGCAGTTCTTC.